The 8 T cell receptor beta chains given below trace back to one sample, sequenced in a study of blood T cell repertoires in COVID-19. Some clones are missing from TCRdb's copy, which holds only in-frame ones; the method was immunoSEQ multiplex PCR. The table lists just over 350,000 clones, more than 75% of them singletons, with 2.5% to 3% in the top ten. Sequencing input: PBMCs or T cells enriched from blood (not recorded which). The receptors stem from a woman aged 25 to 45 who had recovered from COVID-19.

This clone turned up a few times. This chain links TRBV29-1 with TRBJ2-3; TRBD1 is a possible D gene (6 bases). Germline loops: CDR1 SQVTM, CDR2 ANQGSEA. The CDR3 covers 14 residues. V shed 5 bases and J shed 3 bases, with 15 bases lying between them. CDR3 sequence: CSVPPPGVTDTQYF. The CDR3 bases are TGCAGCGTTCCCCCGCCAGGGGTTACAGATACGCAGTATTTT.

The chain has TRBV9 and TRBJ2-1, with 9 bases fitting TRBD2. The length of the CDR3 is 18 residues. Germline lookup yields CDR1 SGDLS and CDR2 YYNGEE. Losses at the gene ends were 3 bases for V and 7 bases for J; bases not matched to a gene: 17. The CDR3 protein is CASSEPTQSGGPVNEQFF. The DNA for the CDR3 is TGTGCCAGCAGCGAGCCCACCCAAAGCGGGGGGCCCGTGAATGAGCAGTTCTTC.

The chain carries TRBV5-6 and TRBJ2-1; 10 positions match TRBD2. After removal of 4 bases from V and 4 bases from J, the junction contained 5 bases not matched to a gene. The germline V gene has CDR1 SGHDT and CDR2 YYEEEE. The CDR3 is made up of 15 amino acids. In DNA, the CDR3 is TGTGCCAGCAGCCGAGCGGGAGGGAAATACAATGAGCAGTTCTTC. This translates into CASSRAGGKYNEQFF.

The chain recombines TRBV13 with TRBJ2-7, with D tentatively TRBD1 (6 bases). The length of the CDR3 is 14 residues. Trimming stripped 5 bases from V and 3 bases from J, with 14 bases between. The germline CDR1 and CDR2 sequences are PRHDT and FYEKMQ (reference sequence). This chain's CDR3 is CASSPRTAVYEQYF. Here the CDR3 DNA reads TGTGCCAGCAGCCCCAGGACAGCAGTCTACGAGCAGTACTTC.

The chain uses TRBV12-5 and TRBJ2-1; 8 nucleotides line up with TRBD1. The trim removed 4 bases at V and 10 bases at J, leaving 15 bases unmatched. Germline CDR1 is LGHNT and CDR2 is FRNRAP. The CDR3 extends over 16 amino acids. CDR3 loop: CASGSAYSTGVREQFF. The DNA of the CDR3 is TGTGCTAGTGGTTCGGCCTACTCGACAGGGGTGCGGGAGCAGTTCTTC.

CDR3 residues: CASSLSERYEQYF. The DNA of the CDR3 is TGTGCCAGCAGTTTATCGGAGCGGTACGAGCAGTACTTC. This chain joins TRBV12-3 or TRBV12-4 and TRBJ2-7, with D perhaps matching TRBD2 (5 bases). The CDR3 loop spans 13 amino acids. The V end was cut by 2 bases, the J end by 4 bases, with 9 bases between.

The V and J genes are TRBV28 and TRBJ2-3; 7 positions match TRBD2. The CDR3 is made up of 13 amino acids. The trim removed 7 bases at V and 4 bases at J, leaving 5 bases unmatched. Germline-derived CDR1 and CDR2 are MDHEN and SYDVKM. The CDR3 sequence is CASTLGGADTQYF. The CDR3 region has the DNA TGTGCCAGCACTCTGGGGGGGGCAGATACGCAGTATTTT.

The chain employs TRBV28 and TRBJ1-1; D unclear. V was pared by 3 bases and J by 5 bases, with 13 bases between. Germline values: CDR1 MDHEN, CDR2 SYDVKM. This CDR3 spans 14 amino acids. For the CDR3, the DNA is TGTGCCAGCAGTTTTGAGGGAGGCGGGACTGAAGCTTTCTTT. Its translation is CASSFEGGGTEAFF.